This record covers a single T cell receptor beta chain. It has no known antigen specificity. Base qualities are not provided; no much larger clone lies one nucleotide away. This entry is derived from a study of cytomegalovirus exposure and HLA in healthy donors (TCRdb year 2017). Study-level background: An earlier analysis of some 600 of the donors reported under 300 Gb of sequence data and 90 million to 120 million unique TCR beta sequences obtained from around 180 million T cells. In a later analysis, previously published TCR beta repertoires from some 640 donors were re-analyzed and high-resolution HLA genotyping was added so that TCR occurrence patterns could be studied. Both class I and class II loci were covered by HLA typing, at four-digit resolution. Several DR-DQ haplotypes were handled as single units for association and clustering, since linkage in the cohort was strong. About 300 gigabases of sequencing data and approximately 91 million unique TCR sequences made up an early release that covered nearly 650 HLA-typed donors. To decide whether each TCR beta V gene segment behaved as functional or pseudogenic, an earlier analysis of several hundred of the donors relied on high-throughput TCR beta sequencing. A later genetic analysis took genome-wide SNP genotypes for about 55% of the roughly 670 donors and used that subset as a discovery cohort. All discovery cohort repertoires had been generated on a single sequencing platform. Of the roughly 400 genotyped donors, over 70% fell in the genetic ancestry cluster associated with self-reported Caucasian donors. Typing coverage differed by locus: A, B, C, DRB1 and DQB1 were typed in about 629-640 donors, DQA1 in roughly 500, DPA1 in roughly 590, and DPB1 in 472. Donor age, sex, ethnicity and CMV serostatus were collected together with the repertoire data. Rather than using new phenotypic data, the later analysis identified candidate immune exposures from TCR beta sequences and from how often those sequences occurred across donors. To predict cytomegalovirus infection status, the study brought together high-throughput TCR immunosequencing, statistical association of individual TCRs with disease status, and machine learning. Among roughly 400 genotyped donors of the cohort, an average of around 240,000 unique TCR beta nucleotide sequences were sequenced per donor, around 20% of them non-productive. The study aimed to test whether signatures of past pathogen exposure could be identified by cataloging public T cell receptors. Besides the first cohort of around 670 subjects, a separate validation cohort made up of 120 different subjects was used. The study profiled the T cell repertoires of approximately 700 subjects by immunosequencing and related them to cytomegalovirus serostatus. What the study reported, not specific to this receptor: Most TCR sequences were observed very rarely across donors, whereas some public TCRs were present in many individuals. A few of the identified cytomegalovirus-associated TCR beta chains were confirmed in vitro to be specific for cytomegalovirus antigens. A further reported finding was that TCR beta sequences accurately predicted the HLA-A and HLA-B alleles for most subjects in the first cohort. In an earlier analysis of over 550 of the donors, most TCR beta V segments were observed in productive rearrangements about 87% or about 30% of the time, broadly matching IMGT annotations. In both the original and validation cohorts, the classifier was reported to diagnose cytomegalovirus status with high specificity and sensitivity. Specific HLA alleles were associated with 16,951 TCR beta sequences at a false discovery rate of 0.05 in a later analysis. Some IMGT-functional V segments, including TRBV6-2 and TRBV6-3, could not be distinguished by the 87-base-pair reads and were therefore excluded. In a later analysis, HLA-associated TCR beta chains showed more clonal expansion and lower generation probabilities than non-associated chains that were equally common. In a later genetic analysis, a missense DCLRE1C variant was associated with V-gene and J-gene trimming of TCR beta chains, and the association was replicated in an independent cohort. Because HLA typing was missing for some donors at each locus, association tests included only the typed subset. According to a later analysis, most CMV-associated TCR beta chains appeared to be HLA-restricted, and the HLA associations seemed to be driven largely by CMV exposure. According to the authors, the approach could potentially be generalized to other disease states and immunological phenotypes. Over 15 rarely observed V segments, including chromosome 9 orphons, were excluded from the earlier analysis of some 590 of the donors because counts were too low. According to a later genetic analysis, donors in an Asian-associated ancestry cluster had fewer N-insertions in productive TCRs than the roughly 670-donor mean. The study listed 170 or so TCR beta chains as associated with cytomegalovirus. For the cohort, immune exposure information was limited to CMV serostatus. When HLA alleles, especially DR and DQ, strongly co-occurred, attributing TCR associations to individual alleles was difficult. According to a later analysis, TCR association rates differed among HLA loci, with DRB1 alleles showing the most associated TCRs and HLA-C alleles showing the fewest. According to a later analysis, parvovirus B19, influenza, CMV and Epstein-Barr virus appeared linked to several top co-occurrence clusters. A group of highly shared sequence variants was considered likely to be a technical artifact of the sequencing pipeline. This cohort had only TCR beta chains sequenced, and the lack of alpha or paired-chain data limited which features could be detected. Linkage disequilibrium might explain the correlated functional status among segregating V segments, but an unknown experimental factor could not be excluded. Roughly uniform sequencing depth across donors was assumed in presence/absence analyses, although this assumption may not hold.

Relative to germline, V is missing 5 bases and J is missing 0 bases, with 11 bases of the junction outside any gene match. There are 19 amino acids in the CDR3, from cysteine to phenylalanine inclusive. The CDR3 DNA has 57 bases and is translated from base 1. Based on the germline V gene (reference sequence), the CDR1 and CDR2 sequences are MNHEY and SMNVEV. Receptor libraries were prepared by the immunoSEQ multiplex PCR assay. The multiplex PCR relied on a mix of 60 forward primers for TCR Vbeta segments and 13 reverse primers for TCR Jbeta segments. The CDR3 region of rearranged TCR beta genes was amplified from genomic DNA by a multiplex PCR assay. Amplified TCR beta libraries were sequenced as 87-base-pair reads on the Illumina HiSeq System. For the original study's pipeline: Across the 500 to 850 repertoires, a later analysis counted roughly 77 million unique TCR beta chains, roughly 11 million of which were shared by at least two donors. Raw reads were error-corrected and collapsed into unique sequences with a nearest-neighbor algorithm that merged closely related sequences to remove PCR and sequencing errors. To assign V, D and J gene segments, CDR3 sequences were aligned to IMGT reference sequences. Each retained sequence needed at least a six-nucleotide match to both a V gene segment and a J gene segment. Rearrangements were called productive when the CDR3 lacked stop codons and stayed in frame with V and J; all others were non-productive. Following IMGT convention, CDR3 was defined as the stretch from the second conserved V-encoded cysteine to the conserved J-encoded phenylalanine. The earlier analysis of about 530 of the donors excluded any sequence lacking an unambiguous match to a single V gene segment. In an earlier analysis of approximately 590 of the donors, a V segment was called functional when productive rearrangements were above 56.7%, and segregating when the standard deviation between donors exceeded 5%. To diagnose cytomegalovirus status from the catalog of TCR beta chain sequences, a statistical classification framework was built. In a later analysis, V and J genes were assigned by comparing TCR nucleotide sequences against IMGT/GENE-DB human TR gene sequences. The TCRdist pipeline was used in a later analysis to assign CDR3 sequences and most-parsimonious VDJ recombination scenarios. In a later analysis, every TCR beta chain was defined by the combination of its CDR3 amino acid sequence and its V-gene family, and reads without a unique V-gene family were dropped. In a later analysis, 450 to 600 highly shared, low-generation-probability nucleotide sequences were removed to address suspected cross-contamination and a sequencing artifact. In a later analysis, a clonal expansion index was calculated for each public chain from normalized within-repertoire ranks of inferred template counts. In a later analysis, generation probabilities were computed using a VDJ recombination model fitted to out-of-frame rearrangements, and the results were checked against IGoR. Hypergeometric tests were used in a later analysis to score TCR-TCR, TCR-HLA and TCR-CMV co-occurrence, with a repertoire-size bias correction applied to the TCR pairs. To estimate false discovery rates, a later analysis permuted the HLA or CMV assignments 20 times. In a later analysis, co-occurring TCRs were grouped using DBSCAN, with TCRdist sequence similarity added in when clustering inside HLA-allele-positive subsets. For co-occurrence clustering, repertoires with fewer than 30,000 or more than 120,000 public chains were excluded, along with several repertoires with anomalous nucleotide sharing. The clones in this table, taken by TCRdb from immuneACCESS, are in-frame only. Not every clone is retained; where verified, under half of the shortfall comes from an unresolved V gene, and the cause of the rest is unknown. V, J and clone size are those of that table, while D and trimming were read from the DNA. This sample holds about 160,000 clones; around 79% were observed only once. The ten largest account for 3.1% of the sample.

The cohort comprised approximately 700 healthy bone marrow donors. Cohort members were all nominally healthy when sampled, although unrecorded immune exposures were likely present. The donor was CMV seronegative and belonged to the group of 352 seronegative cohort members. Every donor gave a peripheral blood sample, and the peripheral blood mononuclear cells from that sample were used for TCR beta sequencing. The Qiagen DNeasy Blood Extraction Kit was used to extract genomic DNA from the blood cell samples. The source is a woman between 40 and 55 years old in good health and CMV-seronegative. Sequencing was performed on PBMCs. The chain couples TRBV27 to TRBJ2-3; 13 central bases correspond to TRBD2. The DNA sequence is given as TGTGCCAGCAGTCTTCGTGGACTAGCGGGGGCCTTTAGCACAGATACGCAGTATTTT. It translates as CASSLRGLAGAFSTDTQYF.